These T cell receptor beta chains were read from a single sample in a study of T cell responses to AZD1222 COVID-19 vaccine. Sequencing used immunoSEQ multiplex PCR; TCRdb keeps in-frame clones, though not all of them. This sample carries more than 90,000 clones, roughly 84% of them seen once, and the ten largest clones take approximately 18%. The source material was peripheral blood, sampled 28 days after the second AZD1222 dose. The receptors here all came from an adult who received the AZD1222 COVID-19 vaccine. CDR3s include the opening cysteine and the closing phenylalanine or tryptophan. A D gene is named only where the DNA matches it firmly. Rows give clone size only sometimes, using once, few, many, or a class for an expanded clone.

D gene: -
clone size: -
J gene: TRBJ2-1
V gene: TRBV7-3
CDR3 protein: CASSPNPRGLNEQFF
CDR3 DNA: TGTGCCAGCAGCCCCAACCCCCGGGGCCTCAATGAGCAGTTCTTC

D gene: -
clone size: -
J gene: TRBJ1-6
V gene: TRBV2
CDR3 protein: CASWGQPYNSPLHF
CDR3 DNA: TGTGCCAGCTGGGGGCAGCCCTATAATTCACCCCTCCACTTT

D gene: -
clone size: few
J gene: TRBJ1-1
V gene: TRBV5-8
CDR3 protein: CASSLAGYTEAFF
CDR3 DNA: TGTGCCAGCAGCTTGGCCGGATACACTGAAGCTTTCTTT

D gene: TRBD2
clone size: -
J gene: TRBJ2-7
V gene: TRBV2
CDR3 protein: CASSKTSGRTYEQYF
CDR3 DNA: TGTGCCAGCAGCAAGACTAGCGGGAGGACCTACGAGCAGTACTTC

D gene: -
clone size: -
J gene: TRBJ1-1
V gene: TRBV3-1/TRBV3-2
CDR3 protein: CASSPSIPGRTEAFF
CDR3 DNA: TGTGCCAGCAGCCCAAGCATCCCGGGAAGGACTGAAGCTTTCTTT

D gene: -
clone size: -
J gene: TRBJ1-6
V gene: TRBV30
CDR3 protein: CAWRRDSSSYNSPLHF
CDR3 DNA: TGTGCCTGGAGACGGGACTCAAGCTCCTATAATTCACCCCTCCACTTT

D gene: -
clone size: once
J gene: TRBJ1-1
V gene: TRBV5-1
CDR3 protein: CASSPAPGLNTEAFF
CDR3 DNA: TGCGCCAGCAGCCCCGCCCCGGGACTAAACACTGAAGCTTTCTTT

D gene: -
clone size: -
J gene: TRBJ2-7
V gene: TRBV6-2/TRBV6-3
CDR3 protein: CASSQIYEQYF
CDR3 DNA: TGTGCCAGCAGTCAAATCTACGAGCAGTACTTC

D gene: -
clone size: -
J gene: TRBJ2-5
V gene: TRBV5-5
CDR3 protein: CASSLQGSETQYF
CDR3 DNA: TGTGCCAGCAGCTTGCAAGGGTCGGAGACCCAGTACTTC

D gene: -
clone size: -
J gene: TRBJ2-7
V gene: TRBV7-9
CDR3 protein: CASSPPPNYEQYF
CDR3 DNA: TGTGCCAGCAGTCCACCCCCTAACTACGAGCAGTACTTC

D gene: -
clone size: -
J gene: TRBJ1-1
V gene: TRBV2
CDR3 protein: CASSVYGNTEAFF
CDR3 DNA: TGTGCCAGCAGTGTCTACGGGAACACTGAAGCTTTCTTT

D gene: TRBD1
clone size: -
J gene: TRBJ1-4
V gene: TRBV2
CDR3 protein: CASSEGQGWEKLFF
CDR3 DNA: TGTGCCAGCAGTGAAGGACAGGGATGGGAAAAACTGTTTTTT

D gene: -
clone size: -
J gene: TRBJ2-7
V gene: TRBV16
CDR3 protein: CASSPLGGSSYEQYF
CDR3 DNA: TGTGCCAGCAGCCCCCTGGGAGGTAGCTCCTACGAGCAGTACTTC

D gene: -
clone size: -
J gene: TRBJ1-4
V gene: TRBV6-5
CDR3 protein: CASSYNEGNEKLFF
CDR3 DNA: TGTGCCAGCAGTTACAATGAAGGGAATGAAAAACTGTTTTTT

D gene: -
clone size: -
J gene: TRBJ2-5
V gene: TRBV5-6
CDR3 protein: CASSLTTRQETQYF
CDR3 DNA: TGTGCCAGCAGCTTGACGACAAGACAAGAGACCCAGTACTTC

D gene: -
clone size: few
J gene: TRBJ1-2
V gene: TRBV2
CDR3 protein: CASRVETDISYGYTF
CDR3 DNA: TGTGCCAGCAGAGTAGAGACGGACATATCATACGGCTACACCTTC

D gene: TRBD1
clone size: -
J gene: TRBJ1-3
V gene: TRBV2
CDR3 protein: CASIRGGPRSGNTIYF
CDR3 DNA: TGTGCCAGCATCAGGGGGGGGCCACGCTCTGGAAACACCATATATTTT

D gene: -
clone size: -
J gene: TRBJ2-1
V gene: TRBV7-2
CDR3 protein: CASSPGWMEYNEQFF
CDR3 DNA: TGTGCCAGCAGCCCGGGATGGATGGAGTACAATGAGCAGTTCTTC

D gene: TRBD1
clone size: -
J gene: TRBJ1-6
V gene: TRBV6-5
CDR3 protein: CASSYEGQGVGSPLHF
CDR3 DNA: TGTGCCAGCAGTTACGAAGGACAGGGCGTTGGTTCACCCCTCCACTTT

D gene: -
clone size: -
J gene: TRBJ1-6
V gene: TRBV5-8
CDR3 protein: CASSRFQGRPNSPLHF
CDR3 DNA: TGTGCCAGCAGCCGATTTCAGGGACGTCCTAATTCACCCCTCCACTTT

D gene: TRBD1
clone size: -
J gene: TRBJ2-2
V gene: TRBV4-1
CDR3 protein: CASSQLTGQSGPGELFF
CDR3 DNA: TGCGCCAGCAGCCAGTTAACGGGACAGTCAGGTCCGGGGGAGCTGTTTTTT

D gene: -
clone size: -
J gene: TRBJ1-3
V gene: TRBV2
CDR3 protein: CASSKDPTFGNTIYF
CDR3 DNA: TGTGCCAGCTCTAAAGACCCAACGTTTGGAAACACCATATATTTT

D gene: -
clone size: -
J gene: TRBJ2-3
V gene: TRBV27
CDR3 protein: CASSYWGRGHTDTQYF
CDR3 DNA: TGTGCCAGCAGTTATTGGGGTCGGGGGCACACAGATACGCAGTATTTT

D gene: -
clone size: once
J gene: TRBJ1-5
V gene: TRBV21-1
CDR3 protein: CASSNPGTQHF
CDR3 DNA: TGTGCCAGCAGCAACCCCGGGACACAGCATTTT

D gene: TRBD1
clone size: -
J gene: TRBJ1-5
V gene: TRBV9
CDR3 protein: CASSVGQGYQPQHF
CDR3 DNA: TGTGCCAGCAGCGTAGGACAGGGATATCAGCCCCAGCATTTT

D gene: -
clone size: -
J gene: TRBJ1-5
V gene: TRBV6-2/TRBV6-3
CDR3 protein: CASSTSYSNQPQHF
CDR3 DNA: TGTGCCAGCAGTACTAGCTATAGCAATCAGCCCCAGCATTTT

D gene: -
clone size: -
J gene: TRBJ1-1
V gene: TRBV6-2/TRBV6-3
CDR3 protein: CASSYGGSGNTEAFF
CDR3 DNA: TGTGCCAGCAGTTATGGAGGGTCGGGGAACACTGAAGCTTTCTTT

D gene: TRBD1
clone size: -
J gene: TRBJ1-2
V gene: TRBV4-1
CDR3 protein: CASSQAQRQGRGYTF
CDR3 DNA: TGCGCCAGCAGCCAAGCCCAACGACAGGGACGGGGCTACACCTTC

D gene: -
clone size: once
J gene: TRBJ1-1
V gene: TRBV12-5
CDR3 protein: CASGRGGRTEAFF
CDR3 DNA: TGTGCTAGTGGACGGGGGGGACGAACTGAAGCTTTCTTT

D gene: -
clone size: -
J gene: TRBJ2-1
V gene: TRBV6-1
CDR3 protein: CASSDARGIDNEQFF
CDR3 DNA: TGTGCCAGCAGTGATGCCAGGGGAATAGACAATGAGCAGTTCTTC

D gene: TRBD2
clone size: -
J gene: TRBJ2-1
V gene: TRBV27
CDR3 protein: CASSLSLAGEPEQFF
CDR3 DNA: TGTGCCAGCAGTTTATCGCTAGCGGGAGAACCTGAGCAGTTCTTC